Following are 28 T cell receptor beta chains from one sample sequenced in a study of blood T cell repertoires in COVID-19 (TCRdb year 2020). Libraries were built with the immunoSEQ multiplex PCR assay. The clones in this table, taken by TCRdb from immuneACCESS, are in-frame only. Not every clone is retained; where verified, under half of the shortfall comes from an unresolved V gene, and the cause of the rest is unknown. The sample data list around 100,000 clones, and around four fifths of these were observed just once. Clones ranked in the top ten supply around a third of the sample. The sequenced sample was peripheral blood. The receptors shown here come from a man aged 65 to 79 with active or convalescent COVID-19.

The CDR3 coding sequence is TGTGCCAGCAGTGAACAGGACAGGGGGCTACCCTACGAGCAGTACTTC. Translated, it gives CASSEQDRGLPYEQYF. This rearrangement joins TRBV25-1 to TRBJ2-7, with TRBD1 matching 11 bases. The CDR3 extends over 16 amino acids. Trimming cost V 2 bases and J 2 bases; bases outside gene matches: 5. Germline V lookup: CDR1 MGHDK, CDR2 SYGVNS.

The genes are TRBV7-9 and TRBJ2-6; no clear D gene. CDR3 length: 15 residues. Trimming removed 1 base from V and 2 bases from J, with 6 bases in between. CDR1 is SEHNR and CDR2 is FQNEAQ in the germline V gene (reference sequence). The CDR3 here is CASSLGATGANVLTF. The CDR3 DNA sequence: TGTGCCAGCAGCTTAGGGGCCACTGGGGCCAACGTCCTGACTTTC.

This clone has just a few counts. The V call is TRBV21-1, the J call TRBJ1-4. TRBV21-1 is designated a pseudogene. The CDR3 has 13 amino acids. CDR3 nucleotide sequence: TGTGCCAGTCGACCGGAGGGGATGGAAAAACTGTTTTTT. This translates into CASRPEGMEKLFF.

V and J are TRBV7-3 and TRBJ2-5, with 10 bases aligning to TRBD1. Germline loops: CDR1 SGHTA, CDR2 FQGTGA. V gave up 8 bases and J gave up 5 bases; unmatched junction bases: 2. The length of the CDR3 is 12 residues. The CDR3 is CASGDRGETQYF. CDR3 in DNA: TGTGCCAGCGGGGACAGGGGCGAGACCCAGTACTTC.

This clone was counted only a few times. J is TRBJ1-1 and V is TRBV3-1 (or the pseudogene TRBV3-2); D is unclear. This CDR3 is built from 13 residues. The germline gives CDR1 LGHDT, CDR2 YNNKEL (reference sequence). The V end was cut by 2 bases, the J end by 1 base, with 5 bases between. The CDR3 spells CASSQTPNTEAFF. CDR3 in DNA: TGTGCCAGCAGCCAAACACCGAACACTGAAGCTTTCTTT.

Regarding this clone: This specimen includes other DNA sequences encoding the same CDR3. The chain recombines TRBV5-1 with TRBJ1-1; possible D gene TRBD1, 6 bases. Trimming left V 0 bases short and J 8 bases short, with 8 bases between. Per the germline V gene, CDR1 is SGHRS and CDR2 is YFSETQ. This CDR3 has 12 amino acids. The CDR3 nucleotides read TGCGCCAGCAGCTTGGTTCAGGGGGAAGCTTTCTTT. Protein: CASSLVQGEAFF.

This clone showed up just once. V and J are TRBV3-1 (or the pseudogene TRBV3-2) and TRBJ2-7; TRBD1 matches 9 bases. Trimming cost V 4 bases and J 1 base; bases outside gene matches: 14. CDR3 length equals 18 residues. Germline V gene data show CDR1 as LGHDT and CDR2 as YNNKEL (reference sequence). CDR3 nucleotides: TGTGCCAGCAGCCTCCGTCATCTCAGGACAGGGGTATCCTACGAGCAGTACTTC. Amino acids: CASSLRHLRTGVSYEQYF.

The chain links TRBV24-1 to TRBJ2-1, with D perhaps TRBD2 (5 bases). CDR3 size: 14 residues. V lost 4 bases, J lost 6 bases, and 12 bases lay in between. Germline-derived CDR1 and CDR2 are KGHDR and SFDVKD. The CDR3 reads CATSDPRGSNEQFF. In DNA, the CDR3 is TGTGCCACCAGTGACCCCAGAGGGAGCAATGAGCAGTTCTTC.

The chain couples TRBV27 to TRBJ2-7, with TRBD1 matching over 8 bases. J gave up 2 bases and V 5 bases, and 5 bases lay outside the gene matches. The CDR3 length is 14 residues. Germline CDR1 MNHEY, CDR2 SMNVEV (reference sequence). CDR3 loop: CASSRQGFTYEQYF. CDR3 nucleotides: TGTGCCAGCAGTAGACAGGGGTTCACCTACGAGCAGTACTTC.

The chain employs TRBV5-1 and TRBJ2-4; possibly TRBD1 for D (6 bases). Germline V CDR1 and CDR2: SGHRS, YFSETQ. Between the trimmed V and J ends, which lost 4 bases and 0 bases, there was a span of 14 bases. The length of the CDR3 is 16 residues. The CDR3 DNA reads as TGCGCCAGCAGCCCCCGAGGCAGGGGAGCCAAAAACATTCAGTACTTC. Amino acid sequence: CASSPRGRGAKNIQYF.

The rearrangement joins TRBV7-9 to TRBJ1-1; weak D call: TRBD1 (6 bases). The CDR3 has 14 residues. V was trimmed by 5 bases and J by 1 base, leaving 11 bases between them. Per the germline V gene, CDR1 is SEHNR and CDR2 is FQNEAQ (reference sequence). This chain's CDR3 is CASSQGQGNTEAFF. CDR3 nucleotides: TGTGCCAGCAGCCAGGGGCAGGGGAACACTGAAGCTTTCTTT.

The chain joins TRBV19 to TRBJ2-1; unclear D gene. Germline V CDR1 and CDR2: LNHDA, SQIVND (reference sequence). V lost 6 bases to trimming and J lost 3 bases, with 3 bases between them. This CDR3 has 11 residues. CDR3 in amino acids: CASSLYNEQFF. For the CDR3, the DNA is TGTGCCAGTAGCCTCTACAATGAGCAGTTCTTC.

V and J are TRBV5-4 and TRBJ2-1, with TRBD2 matching 11 bases. J lost 5 bases, V lost 3 bases, and 4 bases had no gene match. There are 15 residues in the CDR3. Germline CDR1 and CDR2: SGHNT and YYREEE (reference sequence). CDR3 in amino acids: CASSSTSGGNNEQFF. CDR3 coding DNA: TGTGCCAGCAGCTCCACTAGCGGGGGAAACAATGAGCAGTTCTTC.

The rearrangement links TRBV4-2 to TRBJ2-5; 8 positions match TRBD2. Germline V gives CDR1 LGHNA, CDR2 YNFKEQ. This CDR3 is built from 16 residues. V was clipped by 1 base and J by 1 base; unmatched bases: 5. CDR3 coding DNA: TGTGCCAGCAGCCAAGTGCGGGGGGCTACCCAAGAGACCCAGTACTTC. As protein: CASSQVRGATQETQYF.

This chain links TRBV5-4 with TRBJ2-1, with D tentatively TRBD2 (7 bases). The germline gives CDR1 SGHNT, CDR2 YYREEE (reference sequence). V was cut by 5 bases and J by 5 bases, with 14 bases left in between. This CDR3 has 14 residues. The CDR3 is CASSGGGKDNEQFF. The CDR3 nucleotides are TGTGCCAGCAGTGGGGGGGGCAAGGACAATGAGCAGTTCTTC.

This clone came up a few times. J is TRBJ2-5 and V is TRBV30; a possible D gene is TRBD2 (7 bases). Germline V gene data show CDR1 as GTSNPN and CDR2 as SVGIG (reference sequence). The CDR3 loop spans 14 amino acids. V lost 5 bases and J lost 4, with 17 bases in between. The CDR3 loop is CAWAGEGVAETQYF. CDR3 nucleotide sequence: TGTGCCTGGGCTGGGGAGGGGGTGGCAGAGACCCAGTACTTC.

The chain has TRBV7-2 and TRBJ2-7, with 9 bases matching TRBD2. V lost 5 bases to trimming and J lost 1 base; unmatched junction nucleotides: 9. The germline V gene has CDR1 SGHTA and CDR2 FQGNSA. The CDR3 totals 16 residues. The CDR3 DNA reads TGTGCCAGCAGCAAACGGGCGGGAGGGGCTTCCTACGAGCAGTACTTC. Protein product: CASSKRAGGASYEQYF.

V usage is TRBV28 and J usage is TRBJ2-1, with 9 bases matching TRBD2. J lost 8 bases, V lost 5 bases, and 13 bases had no gene match. The CDR3 length is 16 residues. CDR1 is MDHEN and CDR2 is SYDVKM in the germline V gene. The CDR3: CASSISGGGALHEQFF. In DNA form, the CDR3 reads TGTGCCAGCAGTATATCGGGCGGGGGGGCCTTACATGAGCAGTTCTTC.

This clone was recorded a few times. J is TRBJ1-5 and V is TRBV28; TRBD1 agrees at 9 bases. The trim removed 3 bases at V and 2 bases at J, leaving 11 bases unmatched. The CDR3 is 18 residues long. Germline assignment: CDR1 MDHEN and CDR2 SYDVKM. CDR3 residues: CASSFPQTGGSGNQPQHF. The CDR3 nucleotides read TGTGCCAGCAGTTTCCCTCAGACAGGGGGTTCTGGCAATCAGCCCCAGCATTTT. The complete variable domain, with remaining parts taken from reference TRBV28 and TRBJ1-5, reads DVKVTQSSRYLVKRTGEKVFLECVQDMDHENMFWYRQDPGLGLRLIYFSYDVKMKEKGDIPEGYSVSREKKERFSLILESASTNQTSMYLCASSFPQTGGSGNQPQHFGDGTRLSIL.

This rearrangement joins TRBV19 to TRBJ1-5, with 8 bases lining up with TRBD1. V was clipped by 6 bases and J by 4 bases; unmatched bases: 8. The CDR3 has 15 residues. Looked up from germline, CDR1 is LNHDA and CDR2 is SQIVND (reference sequence). The CDR3 loop reads CASRSSGTGNQPQHF. CDR3 DNA: TGTGCCAGTAGGTCATCCGGGACAGGAAATCAGCCCCAGCATTTT.

A remark on this clone: Germline is not matched at one junction end, which may reflect a read error. The genes are TRBV7-7 and TRBJ2-1, with a weak D call TRBD2 (7 bases). In germline, CDR1 is SSHAT, CDR2 FNYEAQ (reference sequence). CDR3 length equals 15 residues. The CDR3 is CASSFRGGQYNEQFF. The CDR3 nucleotides read TGTGCTAGCAGCTTCCGCGGGGGCCAATACAATGAGCAGTTCTTC.

The V call is TRBV5-6, the J call TRBJ1-2; D gene uncertain. Germline-derived CDR1 and CDR2 are SGHDT and YYEEEE. This CDR3 is built from 16 residues. Between the trimmed V and J ends, which lost 4 bases and 4 bases, there was a span of 20 bases. CDR3 residues: CASSPPPTHSLYGYTF. In DNA form, the CDR3 reads TGTGCCAGCAGCCCCCCACCGACACATAGTCTCTATGGCTACACCTTC.

The chain joins TRBV4-3 to TRBJ1-2, with 8 bases matching TRBD1. There are 15 residues in the CDR3. Germline-derived CDR1 and CDR2 are LGHNA and YSLEER. V dropped 2 bases and J dropped 4; count of bases not matched to a gene: 6. The CDR3 spells CASSQLGQGGYGYTF. The CDR3 DNA sequence: TGCGCCAGCAGCCAACTCGGACAGGGCGGCTATGGCTACACCTTC.

The V and J genes are TRBV30 and TRBJ2-6; weak D call: TRBD1 (6 bases). The CDR3 covers 15 residues. Germline-derived CDR1 and CDR2 are GTSNPN and SVGIG (reference sequence). The ends were cut back, 3 bases at V and 4 bases at J, with 13 bases in the middle. This CDR3 is CAWSNDRTGANVLTF. As DNA, the CDR3 is TGTGCCTGGAGCAATGACAGGACCGGGGCCAACGTCCTGACTTTC. The full variable domain, its missing parts supplied by reference TRBV30 and TRBJ2-6, is SQTIHQWPATLVQPVGSPLSLECTVEGTSNPNLYWYRQAAGRGLQLLFYSVGIGQISSEVPQNLSASRPQDRQFILSSKKLLLSDSGFYLCAWSNDRTGANVLTFGAGSRLTVL.

The chain uses TRBV4-3 and TRBJ1-4; perhaps TRBD1 as D (6 bases). The V gene lost 2 bases and the J gene lost 4 bases, with 11 bases spanning the gap. The CDR3 length is 15 residues. Germline V gene data show CDR1 as LGHNA and CDR2 as YSLEER. The CDR3 reads CASSQTGQVNEKLFF. CDR3 bases: TGCGCCAGCAGCCAAACGGGACAAGTTAATGAAAAACTGTTTTTT.

V gene TRBV28 combines with J gene TRBJ1-2, with D hard to call. The CDR3 runs 16 residues. CDR1 is MDHEN and CDR2 is SYDVKM in the germline V gene. Trimming took 5 bases from V and 3 from J, leaving 19 bases between them. In DNA form, the CDR3 reads TGTGCCAGCAGTGTTGGGCAGGAGGCGCCGTACTATGGCTACACCTTC. It translates to CASSVGQEAPYYGYTF.

To note about this clone: One end of the junction does not line up with germline, which may come from a read error. This sequence joins TRBV11-2 and TRBJ2-7; TRBD1 matches at 9 bases. The germline V gene encodes CDR1 SGHAT and CDR2 FQNNGV. This CDR3 is built from 12 residues. The CDR3 here is CASSLGAGTGNF. In DNA, the CDR3 is TGTGCCAGCAGCTTAGGGGCCGGGACAGGGAACTTC.

By share, this clone ranks as medium-sized. The V gene is TRBV7-6, the J gene TRBJ2-3; 10 nucleotides agree with TRBD2. The CDR3 runs to 15 residues. V shed 4 bases, J shed 6 bases, and the junction held 7 bases outside the gene matches. Germline values: CDR1 SGHVS, CDR2 FNYEAQ. CDR3 in amino acids: CASSSNSGGRDTQYF. In DNA form, the CDR3 reads TGTGCCAGCAGCTCCAATAGCGGGGGGCGCGATACGCAGTATTTT.